This T cell receptor beta chain was documented in a study of T cell responses to AZD1222 COVID-19 vaccine. In this sample, this clone turned up a few times. What it binds is unknown. Study-level findings and limits: Vaccination with two AZD1222 doses was followed by a rise in Spike-specific TCR breadth and depth.

Data came from immunoSEQ multiplex PCR; TCRdb stores just in-frame clones and leaves some out. The sample yields some 150,000 clones, about nine tenths seen once. With V trimmed by 6 bases and J by 2 bases, 8 bases remained unmatched. Germline lookup yields CDR1 MNHNY and CDR2 SVGAGI (reference sequence). This CDR3 comprises 15 residues. The source was peripheral blood, collected 28 days after the second AZD1222 dose. This chain joins TRBV6-6 and TRBJ1-1, with 8 positions matching TRBD1. The clonotype originates from an adult who received the AZD1222 COVID-19 vaccine. CDR3 DNA: TGTGCCAGCAGCCCGGTCCAGGGGGCCAACACTGAAGCTTTCTTT. Translating gives CASSPVQGANTEAFF.